The 4 T cell receptor beta chains reported below all come from one sample, sequenced in a study of T cell repertoires in aging, cancer and after chemotherapy. Amplification of TCR beta used genomic DNA extracted from peripheral blood. A mixed TRB-A/B primer pool amplified rearranged TRB by multiplex touch-down PCR. TCRdb fed the multiplex PCR reads into MiXCR, producing one record per CDR3 protein. Here the sample spans roughly 8,500 distinct CDR3 sequences, less than 65% being singletons. The source material was blood. All receptors come from a human donor with a solid tumor.

V is TRBV14 and J is TRBJ1-6, with D unresolved. The CDR3 extends over 13 amino acids. Trimming removed 1 base from V and 8 bases from J, with 6 bases in between. CDR1 and CDR2 (germline): SGHDN, FVKESK. The CDR3 is CASSQGLYSPLHF. CDR3 DNA sequence: TGTGCCAGCAGCCAAGGGCTGTATTCACCCCTCCACTTT.

The rearrangement links TRBV30 to TRBJ1-5; D may be TRBD1 (6 bases). The CDR3 is 17 amino acids. Per the germline V gene, CDR1 is GTSNPN and CDR2 is SVGIG (reference sequence). V shed 0 bases and J shed 4 bases, with 19 bases lying between them. The CDR3 DNA is TGTGCCTGGAGTGTAGGGCCGGTCGGGGGGGCGAATCAGCCCCAGCATTTT. Its protein product is CAWSVGPVGGANQPQHF.

This clonotype was found a few times. This chain joins TRBV29-1 and TRBJ1-2; D is unresolved. Germline CDR1 SQVTM, CDR2 ANQGSEA. The CDR3 totals 10 residues. V lost 6 bases and J lost 7, with 9 bases in between. Here the CDR3 reads CSVVGTGYTF. CDR3 coding DNA: TGCAGCGTGGTTGGAACTGGCTACACCTTC.

V and J are TRBV28 and TRBJ2-1, with 7 bases lining up with TRBD1. CDR1 and CDR2 from the germline V gene are MDHEN and SYDVKM. The CDR3 has 15 amino acids. Trimming took 6 bases from V and 8 from J; bases not matched to a gene: 13. The CDR3 loop is CASRPYDRAVDEQFF. Here the CDR3 DNA reads TGTGCCAGCAGGCCATATGACAGGGCGGTCGATGAGCAGTTCTTC.